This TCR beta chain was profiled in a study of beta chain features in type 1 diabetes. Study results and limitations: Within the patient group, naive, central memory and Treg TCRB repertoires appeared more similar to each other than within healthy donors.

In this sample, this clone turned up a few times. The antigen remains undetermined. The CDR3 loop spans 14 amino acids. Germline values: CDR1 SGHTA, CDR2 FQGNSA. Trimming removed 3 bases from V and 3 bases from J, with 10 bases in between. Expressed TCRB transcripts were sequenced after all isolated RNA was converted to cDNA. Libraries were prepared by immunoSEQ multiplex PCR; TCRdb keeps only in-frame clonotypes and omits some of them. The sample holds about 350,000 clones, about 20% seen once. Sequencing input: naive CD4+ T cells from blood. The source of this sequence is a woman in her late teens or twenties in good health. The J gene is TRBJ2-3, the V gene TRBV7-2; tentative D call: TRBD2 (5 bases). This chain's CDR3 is CASSFQAETDTQYF. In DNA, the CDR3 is TGTGCCAGCAGCTTCCAAGCGGAAACAGATACGCAGTATTTT.